What follows describes a single T cell receptor beta chain. The antigen remains unidentified. The authors divided CD4+ cells into CD45RA+ naive and CD45RA-negative memory subsets. CDR3 length equals 16 residues. Per germline, CDR1 SGDLS and CDR2 YYNGEE. Unmatched junction bases numbered 9, after V lost 3 bases and J lost 3 bases. TCRdb's copy holds only in-frame clones and misses some; the assay was immunoSEQ multiplex PCR. This table holds 2 million to 3 million clones, 80% to 95% found once. This sample was taken from a study of shared clonotypes between healthy human individuals. In the study overall: Every donor yielded three CD4 naive, three CD4 memory, two CD8 naive and one CD8 memory plate.

Study results and caveats: The study sampled only blood, and tissue repertoires likely differ. Lower generation probabilities were found for non-shared clonotypes than for those shared by all four donors.

Material: naive CD4+ T cells from PBMCs. Subset meaning: CD45RA+ positively selected. This rearrangement joins TRBV9 to TRBJ1-3, with 7 nucleotides matching TRBD1. The TCR sequence derives from a man younger than 30 in good health. Some clones in this sample may be carry-over from other donors' samples. CDR3 sequence: CASSAETGLGGNTIYF. In DNA, the CDR3 is TGTGCCAGCAGCGCCGAGACAGGGTTGGGTGGAAACACCATATATTTT.